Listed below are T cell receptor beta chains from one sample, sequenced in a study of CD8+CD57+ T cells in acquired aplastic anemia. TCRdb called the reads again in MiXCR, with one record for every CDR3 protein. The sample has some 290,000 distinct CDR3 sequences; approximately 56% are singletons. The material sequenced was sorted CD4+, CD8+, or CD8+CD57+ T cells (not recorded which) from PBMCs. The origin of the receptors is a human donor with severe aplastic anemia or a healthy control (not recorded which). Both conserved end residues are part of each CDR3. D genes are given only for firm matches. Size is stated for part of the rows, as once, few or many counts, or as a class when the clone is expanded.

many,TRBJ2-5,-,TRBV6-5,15,CASSQPLGGGETQYF,TGTGCCAGCAGCCAACCCTTGGGGGGCGGAGAGACCCAGTACTTC
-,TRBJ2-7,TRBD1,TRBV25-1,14,CASREQGSPYEQYF,TGTGCCAGCAGGGAACAGGGGAGCCCCTACGAGCAGTACTTC
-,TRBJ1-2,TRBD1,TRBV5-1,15,CASSLEGAGAYGYTF,TGCGCCAGCAGCTTGGAGGGGGCGGGTGCCTATGGCTACACCTTC
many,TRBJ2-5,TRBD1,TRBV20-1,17,CSARDLRAGGSQETQYF,TGCAGTGCTAGAGATCTCCGGGCAGGGGGCTCCCAAGAGACCCAGTACTTC
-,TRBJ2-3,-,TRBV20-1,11,CSAKKVNTQYF,TGCAGTGCCAAGAAGGTGAATACGCAGTATTTT
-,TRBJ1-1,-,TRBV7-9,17,CASSRTGGTGPNTEAFF,TGTGCCAGCAGCCGTACAGGAGGAACTGGACCCAACACTGAAGCTTTCTTT
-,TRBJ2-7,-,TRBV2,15,CASSPWVAASYEQYF,TGTGCCAGCAGTCCCTGGGTAGCGGCTTCCTACGAGCAGTACTTC
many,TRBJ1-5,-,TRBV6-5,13,CASSRDTNQPQHF,TGTGCCAGCAGCCGGGACACAAATCAGCCCCAGCATTTT
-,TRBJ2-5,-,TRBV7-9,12,CASSPWGETQYF,TGTGCCAGCAGCCCCTGGGGTGAGACCCAGTACTTC
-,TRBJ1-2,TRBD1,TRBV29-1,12,CSVPDRGGGYTF,TGCAGCGTACCGGACAGGGGGGGTGGCTACACCTTC
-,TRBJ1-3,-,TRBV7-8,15,CASSQGASSGNTIYF,TGTGCCAGCAGCCAAGGGGCTAGCTCTGGAAACACCATATATTTT
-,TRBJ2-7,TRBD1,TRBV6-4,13,CASSLGFLGTEYF,TGTGCCAGCAGCTTAGGGTTCCTCGGGACAGAGTACTTC
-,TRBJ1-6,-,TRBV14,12,CASSGVGSPLHF,TGTGCCAGCTCAGGGGTCGGTTCACCCCTCCACTTT
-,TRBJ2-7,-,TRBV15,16,CATSRDFAPDRYEQYF,TGTGCCACCAGCAGAGATTTCGCGCCAGATCGCTACGAGCAGTACTTC
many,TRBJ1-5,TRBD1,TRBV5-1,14,CASSQWTGDQPQHF,TGCGCCAGCAGCCAATGGACAGGGGATCAGCCCCAGCATTTT
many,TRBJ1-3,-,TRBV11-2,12,CASSLGGHTIYF,TGTGCCAGCAGCTTAGGGGGCCACACCATATATTTT
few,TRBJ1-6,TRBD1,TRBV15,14,CATSSQTGVAPLHF,TGTGCCACCAGCAGCCAAACAGGGGTTGCACCCCTCCACTTT
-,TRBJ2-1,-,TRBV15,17,CATSSLTGTSSYNEQFF,TGTGCCACCAGCAGCCTGACCGGGACGAGCTCCTACAATGAGCAGTTCTTC
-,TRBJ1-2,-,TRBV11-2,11,CASSFGIAYTF,TGTGCCAGCAGCTTCGGCATAGCCTACACCTTC
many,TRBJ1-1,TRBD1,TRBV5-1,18,CASSLGFGTGGDGTEAFF,TGCGCCAGCAGCTTGGGCTTTGGAACAGGGGGTGATGGCACTGAAGCTTTCTTT
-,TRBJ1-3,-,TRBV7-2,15,CASSLALGAQNTIYF,TGTGCCAGCAGCTTAGCGTTGGGAGCTCAGAACACCATATATTTT
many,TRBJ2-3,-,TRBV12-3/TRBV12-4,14,CASSYRTSTDTQYF,TGTGCCAGCAGCTACAGGACTAGCACAGATACGCAGTATTTT
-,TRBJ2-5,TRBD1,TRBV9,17,CASSSSGGDRAKETQYF,TGTGCCAGCAGCTCAAGCGGTGGGGACAGAGCTAAAGAGACCCAGTACTTC
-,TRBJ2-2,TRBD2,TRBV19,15,CASSGRASDTGELFF,TGTGCCAGTAGCGGGAGGGCCTCGGACACCGGGGAGCTGTTTTTT
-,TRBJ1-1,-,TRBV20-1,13,CSARGGPNTEAFF,TGCAGTGCTAGAGGGGGACCTAACACTGAAGCTTTCTTT
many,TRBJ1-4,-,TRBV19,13,CASSMLVNEKLFF,TGTGCCAGTAGTATGCTAGTGAATGAAAAACTGTTTTTT
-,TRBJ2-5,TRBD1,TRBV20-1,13,CSARTGGEETQYF,TGCAGTGCCAGGACAGGGGGCGAAGAGACCCAGTACTTC
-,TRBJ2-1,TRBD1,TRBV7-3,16,CASSYRDRDFYNEQFF,TGTGCCAGCAGCTACCGGGACAGGGATTTCTACAATGAGCAGTTCTTC
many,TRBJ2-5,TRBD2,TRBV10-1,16,CASSESGSGVQETQYF,TGCGCCAGCAGTGAGTCGGGTAGCGGGGTCCAAGAGACCCAGTACTTC
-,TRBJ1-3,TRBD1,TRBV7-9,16,CASSLAPTGGLNTIYF,TGTGCCAGCAGCTTAGCTCCCACAGGGGGTCTGAACACCATATATTTT
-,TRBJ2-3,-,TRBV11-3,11,CASSFRSTQYF,TGTGCCAGCAGCTTTCGAAGTACGCAGTATTTT
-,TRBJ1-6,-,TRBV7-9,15,CASSHTTEPNSPLHF,TGTGCCAGCAGTCACACGACAGAGCCTAATTCACCCCTCCACTTT
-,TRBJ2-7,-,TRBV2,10,CASSVREQYF,TGTGCCAGCAGTGTGAGAGAGCAGTACTTC
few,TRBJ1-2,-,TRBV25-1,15,CASGPSLGHPGGYTF,TGTGCCAGCGGCCCAAGTCTAGGCCACCCAGGAGGCTACACCTTC
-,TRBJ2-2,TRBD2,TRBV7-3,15,CASSDGTKKAGELFF,TGTGCCAGCAGCGACGGGACTAAAAAGGCCGGGGAGCTGTTTTTT
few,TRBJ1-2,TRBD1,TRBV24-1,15,CATSARTGGVDGYTF,TGTGCCACCAGTGCGAGGACAGGGGGCGTCGATGGCTACACCTTC
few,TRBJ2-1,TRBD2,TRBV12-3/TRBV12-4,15,CASSFGGRAYNEQFF,TGTGCCAGCAGTTTTGGAGGGAGGGCCTACAATGAGCAGTTCTTC
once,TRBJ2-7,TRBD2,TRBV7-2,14,CASSGLATRYDQYF,TGTGCCAGCTCCGGACTAGCGACAAGATACGACCAGTACTTC
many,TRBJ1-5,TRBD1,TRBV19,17,CASSRPGQQYSNQPQHF,TGTGCCAGTAGTAGACCGGGACAGCAATATAGCAATCAGCCCCAGCATTTT
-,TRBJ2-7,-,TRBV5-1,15,CASSLGRDSFYEQYF,TGCGCCAGCAGCTTGGGCCGGGACTCTTTCTACGAGCAGTACTTC